This T cell receptor (beta chain) was observed in a study of tumor and adjacent non-tumor tissue in lung cancer. Germline values: CDR1 MNHEY, CDR2 SVGEGT. The CDR3 is made up of 13 amino acids, end residues included. Three rounds of nested PCR, following a modified ARM-PCR protocol, produced the TCRbeta library. Via MiXCR, TCRdb re-called the multiplex PCR reads, giving one row per CDR3 protein. Of around 76,000 distinct CDR3 sequences in the sample, over 65% were seen once. This sample's RNA came from whole unsorted tissue. The normal lung tissue was taken more than 3 cm from the tumor edge. A note on this clonotype: No conserved phenylalanine or tryptophan ends this CDR3, so it is likely a read error. The limits of the CDR3 on the DNA are not certain, so only TCRdb's listed CDR3 is given.

The chain combines TRBV6-2 or TRBV6-3 with TRBJ1-1; the table's D call, TRBD1, was not checked against the DNA. The origin of this receptor is a man between 70 and 80 years old with non-small cell lung cancer. Sequenced input: distant non-tumor lung tissue. CDR3 sequence reads: CASSRQGRSEVFS.